One and the same sample provided the 27 T cell receptor beta chains below, sequenced in a study of cytomegalovirus exposure and HLA in healthy donors. Primers included in the PCR were 60 Vbeta and 13 Jbeta primers. Produced via immunoSEQ multiplex PCR; TCRdb's table is partial and in-frame only. In the table there are around 85,000 clones, 80% of which are singletons. Sample: PBMCs. These receptors were taken from a man between 25 and 39 years old in good health and CMV-seronegative.

The V and J genes are TRBV10-3 and TRBJ1-1; the D is unclear. This CDR3 contains 13 residues. Germline lookup yields CDR1 ENHRY and CDR2 SYGVKD. The V and J ends lost 2 bases and 0 bases respectively, with 4 bases between them. CDR3 DNA: TGTGCCATCAGTGAGGACATGAACACTGAAGCTTTCTTT. Translating gives CAISEDMNTEAFF.

The chain uses TRBV5-8 and TRBJ2-1; TRBD1 aligns across 8 bases. Losses at the gene ends were 4 bases for V and 4 bases for J; bases not matched to a gene: 1. Germline assignment: CDR1 SGHTS and CDR2 YDEGEE. The CDR3 runs 13 residues. The CDR3 region has the DNA TGTGCCAGCAGCGGGACAGGATACAATGAGCAGTTCTTC. This sequence encodes CASSGTGYNEQFF. The full variable domain, rest sourced from reference TRBV5-8 and TRBJ2-1, is EAGVTQSPTHLIKTRGQQATLRCSPISGHTSVYWYQQALGLGLQFLLWYDEGEERNRGNFPPRFSGRQFPNYSSELNVNALELEDSALYLCASSGTGYNEQFFGPGTRLTVL.

V is TRBV5-1 and J is TRBJ2-7; TRBD1 aligns across 7 bases. The V segment lost 0 bases and the J segment 1 base; nucleotides outside the gene matches: 7. The CDR3 consists of 16 residues. CDR1 is SGHRS and CDR2 is YFSETQ in the germline V gene. Written as DNA, the CDR3 is TGCGCCAGCAGCTTGGCTCTGACAGGGTCATCCTACGAGCAGTACTTC. As protein: CASSLALTGSSYEQYF.

V usage is TRBV7-9 and J usage is TRBJ2-2; weak D call: TRBD1 (6 bases). The CDR3 is made up of 14 amino acids. Germline loops: CDR1 SEHNR, CDR2 FQNEAQ (reference sequence). V was trimmed by 6 bases and J by 7 bases, leaving 15 bases between them. In nucleotides, the CDR3 is TGTGCCAGCAGAGCCTACAGGGATTACGGGGAGCTGTTTTTT. It translates to CASRAYRDYGELFF. Looking up the rest from reference TRBV7-9 and TRBJ2-2 gives the full variable domain: DTGVSQNPRHKITKRGQNVTFRCDPISEHNRLYWYRQTLGQGPEFLTYFQNEAQLEKSRLLSDRFSAERPKGSFSTLEIQRTEQGDSAMYLCASRAYRDYGELFFGEGSRLTVL.

The rearrangement links TRBV5-4 to TRBJ1-1; D possibly corresponds to TRBD1 (6 bases). This CDR3 contains 16 residues. Between the trimmed V and J ends, which lost 4 bases and 4 bases, there was a span of 20 bases. The germline CDR1 and CDR2 sequences are SGHNT and YYREEE (reference sequence). DNA for the CDR3: TGTGCCAGCAGCCCCGGTGAAGGGGGAGGGGGCACTGAAGCTTTCTTT. Its translation: CASSPGEGGGGTEAFF. The complete variable domain, with remaining parts taken from reference TRBV5-4 and TRBJ1-1, reads ETGVTQSPTHLIKTRGQQVTLRCSSQSGHNTVSWYQQALGQGPQFIFQYYREEENGRGNFPPRFSGLQFPNYSSELNVNALELDDSALYLCASSPGEGGGGTEAFFGQGTRLTVV.

The chain uses TRBV5-4 and TRBJ2-7; D perhaps matches TRBD2 (6 bases). Trimming stripped 0 bases from V and 3 bases from J, with 7 bases between. CDR1 SGHNT and CDR2 YYREEE come from the germline V gene (reference sequence). This CDR3 region has 13 residues. DNA for the CDR3: TGTGCCAGCAGCTTGGTGACTAGCTACGAGCAGTACTTC. Translation gives CASSLVTSYEQYF.

The rearrangement joins TRBV27 to TRBJ1-2, with a possible D match to TRBD1 (5 bases). Between the trimmed V and J ends, which lost 5 bases and 4 bases, there was a span of 14 bases. Germline V gene lookup returns CDR1 MNHEY and CDR2 SMNVEV (reference sequence). This CDR3 contains 14 residues. In DNA form, the CDR3 reads TGTGCCAGCAGTCAGACTCAGGGTATCTATGGCTACACCTTC. This translates into CASSQTQGIYGYTF.

Here the CDR3 DNA reads TGTGCCAGCAAGGGACAGGGGGACACCGGGGAGCTGTTTTTT. Amino acids: CASKGQGDTGELFF. The chain has TRBV6-4 and TRBJ2-2, with 11 bases that match TRBD1. This CDR3 region has 14 residues. J gave up 3 bases and V 7 bases, and 1 base lay outside the gene matches. The germline V gene encodes CDR1 MRHNA and CDR2 SNTAGT.

The rearrangement joins TRBV6-5 to TRBJ2-7; 9 positions agree with TRBD1. With 2 bases clipped from V and 1 base from J, the junction kept 3 bases outside the gene matches. This CDR3 spans 15 amino acids. Germline CDR1 reads MNHEY; CDR2 reads SVGAGI. In DNA, the CDR3 is TGTGCCAGCAGTTACGGGACAGGGAGGTCCTACGAGCAGTACTTC. Its protein product is CASSYGTGRSYEQYF.

The chain carries TRBV27 and TRBJ2-3; 15 bases fit TRBD2. Germline V CDR1 and CDR2: MNHEY, SMNVEV (reference sequence). J lost 7 bases, V lost 4 bases, and 3 bases had no gene match. The CDR3 is made up of 15 amino acids. The CDR3 loop is CASSSGTSGRNTQYF. For the CDR3, the DNA is TGTGCCAGCAGTTCCGGGACTAGCGGGAGGAATACGCAGTATTTT.

This clone was seen a few times. The chain recombines TRBV6-5 with TRBJ2-1; the match to TRBD2 covers 8 bases. Germline CDR1 and CDR2: MNHEY and SVGAGI. The CDR3 covers 15 residues. J gave up 8 bases and V 2 bases, and 8 bases lay outside the gene matches. The CDR3 loop is CASSYEVAGTDEQFF. The CDR3 bases are TGTGCCAGCAGTTACGAGGTAGCGGGAACGGATGAGCAGTTCTTC.

The chain combines TRBV4-1 with TRBJ1-4; D call uncertain. Germline V gives CDR1 MGHRA, CDR2 YSYEKL. The CDR3 is made up of 17 amino acids. Between the trimmed V and J ends, which lost 0 bases and 0 bases, there was a span of 11 bases. CDR3 in DNA: TGCGCCAGCAGCCAAGATTGGGAGAGTGCAACTAATGAAAAACTGTTTTTT. This sequence encodes CASSQDWESATNEKLFF.

This clone came up a few times. The chain employs TRBV4-1 and TRBJ2-1; tentative D call: TRBD1 (5 bases). This CDR3 is built from 15 residues. The germline gives CDR1 MGHRA, CDR2 YSYEKL. Trimming removed 1 base from V and 0 bases from J, with 7 bases in between. The CDR3 loop reads CASSQGTNSYNEQFF. For the CDR3, the DNA is TGCGCCAGCAGCCAAGGGACAAACTCCTACAATGAGCAGTTCTTC.

This clone was observed a few times. The chain has TRBV6-5 and TRBJ1-2; TRBD1 matches 11 bases. Germline V CDR1 and CDR2: MNHEY, SVGAGI. V shed 2 bases, J shed 5 bases, and the junction held 7 bases outside the gene matches. The CDR3 covers 16 residues. The DNA of the CDR3 is TGTGCCAGCAGTTACATAAGGACAGGGGGCGGGTATGGCTACACCTTC. Its protein is CASSYIRTGGGYGYTF.

This chain connects TRBV28 to TRBJ2-2; D is perhaps TRBD1 (5 bases). Germline V CDR1 and CDR2: MDHEN, SYDVKM. Trimming cost V 5 bases and J 7 bases, with 14 bases left between them. The CDR3 is 14 residues long. CDR3 in DNA: TGTGCCAGCAGTCCACCACAGGATAGCGGGGAGCTGTTTTTT. Encoded protein: CASSPPQDSGELFF.

CDR3 in amino acids: CASSRGGAANTEAFF. The CDR3 coding sequence is TGTGCCAGCAGCCGAGGGGGGGCAGCTAACACTGAAGCTTTCTTT. The V call is TRBV4-2, the J call TRBJ1-1; D is possibly TRBD1 (6 bases). Germline values: CDR1 LGHNA, CDR2 YNFKEQ. This CDR3 has 15 amino acids. The V end lost 4 bases, the J end lost 2 bases, and 14 bases lay between the germline ends.

The chain uses TRBV30 and TRBJ2-2; D perhaps matches TRBD1 (5 bases). Germline V gives CDR1 GTSNPN, CDR2 SVGIG (reference sequence). CDR3 size: 14 residues. Trimming cost V 4 bases and J 6 bases, with 15 bases left between them. CDR3 coding DNA: TGTGCCTGGAACTCAGGGCTTAAGGCCGGGGAGCTGTTTTTT. It translates to CAWNSGLKAGELFF.

The count of this clone is one. CDR3 residues: CASSRGHSPLHF. As DNA, the CDR3 is TGTGCCAGCAGCAGGGGTCACTCACCCCTCCACTTT. The chain couples TRBV27 to TRBJ1-6; TRBD1 might be the D (6 bases). The germline V and J ends were trimmed by 6 bases and 10 bases, with 10 bases remaining between them. This CDR3 has 12 amino acids. CDR1 MNHEY and CDR2 SMNVEV come from the germline V gene (reference sequence).

The chain employs TRBV4-1 and TRBJ2-5; tentative D call: TRBD2 (6 bases). The germline CDR1 and CDR2 sequences are MGHRA and YSYEKL. The length of the CDR3 is 14 residues. V was trimmed by 3 bases and J by 4 bases, leaving 12 bases between them. This CDR3 reads CASSHNSGVETQYF. The CDR3 coding sequence is TGCGCCAGCAGCCACAACTCGGGAGTAGAGACCCAGTACTTC.

The CDR3 DNA reads as TGTGCCAGCAGCCTTACCGGACAGGGCGGCTACGAGCAGTACTTC. Translated, it gives CASSLTGQGGYEQYF. J is TRBJ2-7 and V is TRBV5-6; 8 bases are a match to TRBD1. V gave up 4 bases and J gave up 3 bases; unmatched junction bases: 9. Germline V gene data show CDR1 as SGHDT and CDR2 as YYEEEE. The CDR3 runs to 15 residues.

The V and J genes are TRBV6-5 and TRBJ1-1; 7 nucleotides line up with TRBD1. The length of the CDR3 is 16 residues. Germline-derived CDR1 and CDR2 are MNHEY and SVGAGI. After removal of 2 bases from V and 1 base from J, the junction contained 7 bases not matched to a gene. CDR3 bases: TGTGCCAGCAGTTACCAGACAGGGCTTCGGAACACTGAAGCTTTCTTT. Its protein is CASSYQTGLRNTEAFF.

The rearrangement uses TRBV29-1 and TRBJ1-5, with 8 nucleotides matching TRBD1. Germline CDR1 is SQVTM and CDR2 is ANQGSEA. The CDR3 spans 14 residues. The J segment lost 6 bases and the V segment lost 7 bases, leaving 11 bases of the junction unmatched. Written as DNA, the CDR3 is TGCAGCGGCAAGGACAGGGAAGGTTGTCAGCCCCAGCATTTT. Amino acid sequence: CSGKDREGCQPQHF.

The chain employs TRBV6-4 and TRBJ2-3; D gene uncertain. Trimming shortened V by 4 bases and J by 0 bases, and 5 bases separated the two germline ends. Germline CDR1 reads MRHNA; CDR2 reads SNTAGT. This CDR3 has 13 amino acids. CDR3 protein: CASSVTSTDTQYF. The CDR3 nucleotides read TGTGCCAGCAGTGTGACTAGCACAGATACGCAGTATTTT.

The chain is built from TRBV10-3 and TRBJ2-5; D possibly corresponds to TRBD2 (5 bases). The V end lost 3 bases, the J end lost 2 bases, and 22 bases lay between the germline ends. The CDR3 has 18 amino acids. Germline CDR1 is ENHRY and CDR2 is SYGVKD. The CDR3 here is CAISDPTTGFRGQETQYF. DNA of the CDR3: TGTGCCATCAGTGACCCAACAACGGGGTTTAGAGGGCAAGAGACCCAGTACTTC.

The chain joins TRBV23-1 to TRBJ1-2, with 7 bases lining up with TRBD1. TRBV23-1 is classed as an ORF, of uncertain function. The CDR3 spans 14 residues. Unmatched junction bases numbered 9, after V lost 8 bases and J lost 3 bases. The CDR3 nucleotides are TGCGCCAGCTCTAACTACAGGGGTGACTATGGCTACACCTTC. This encodes CASSNYRGDYGYTF.

The V gene is TRBV29-1, the J gene TRBJ2-1; TRBD2 might be the D (7 bases). The V and J ends lost 7 bases and 4 bases respectively, with 20 bases between them. CDR1 is SQVTM and CDR2 is ANQGSEA in the germline V gene. The CDR3 is 15 amino acids. CDR3 amino acids: CSGGGHSGSYNEQFF. In DNA, the CDR3 is TGCAGCGGAGGGGGGCATAGCGGGTCATACAATGAGCAGTTCTTC.

The gene calls are TRBV5-1 and TRBJ2-5, with TRBD2 as a possible D gene (6 bases). V dropped 0 bases and J dropped 4 bases, with 13 bases sitting between them. CDR3 length equals 15 residues. Germline V CDR1 and CDR2: SGHRS, YFSETQ. CDR3: CASSLEAGIGETQYF. CDR3 coding DNA: TGCGCCAGCAGCTTGGAGGCGGGGATAGGAGAGACCCAGTACTTC. Combining the CDR3 with reference TRBV5-1 and TRBJ2-5 gives the whole variable domain KAGVTQTPRYLIKTRGQQVTLSCSPISGHRSVSWYQQTPGQGLQFLFEYFSETQRNKGNFPGRFSGRQFSNSRSEMNVSTLELGDSALYLCASSLEAGIGETQYFGPGTRLLVL.